A single sample is the source of the 9 T cell receptor beta chains below, sequenced in a study of immune evolution from preneoplasia to lung adenocarcinoma. Method: immunoSEQ multiplex PCR; TCRdb's copy keeps in-frame clones and lacks some. Here the sample spans about 6,500 clones, around 84% being singletons. Sequenced input: FFPE lung adenocarcinoma in situ tissue. Source of these receptors: a donor older than 65 with lung adenocarcinoma.

This clone was seen once. J is TRBJ2-2 and V is TRBV7-9; possible D gene TRBD2, 6 bases. The CDR3 is 14 residues long. Per the germline V gene, CDR1 is SEHNR and CDR2 is FQNEAQ (reference sequence). Trimming cost V 1 base and J 6 bases, with 9 bases left between them. CDR3 nucleotides: TGTGCCAGCAGCTTAGTGCGGGGTTCCGGGGAGCTGTTTTTT. Encoded protein: CASSLVRGSGELFF.

This clone was detected only a few times. This chain joins TRBV10-3 and TRBJ2-2; D might be TRBD2 (6 bases). V gave up 0 bases and J gave up 4 bases, with 12 bases separating them. CDR1 ENHRY and CDR2 SYGVKD come from the germline V gene. The length of the CDR3 is 16 residues. CDR3 in DNA: TGTGCCATCAGTGAGTCAGGAGGGGCTGGCACCGGGGAGCTGTTTTTT. The encoded protein is CAISESGGAGTGELFF.

This chain connects TRBV19 to TRBJ1-5; TRBD1 might be the D (6 bases). The CDR3 has 14 residues. Germline V lookup: CDR1 LNHDA, CDR2 SQIVND (reference sequence). V was cut by 6 bases and J by 2 bases, with 11 bases left in between. The CDR3 sequence: CASRRTEGNQPQHF. CDR3 DNA: TGTGCCAGTAGACGGACAGAGGGCAATCAGCCCCAGCATTTT.

The rearrangement joins TRBV30 to TRBJ1-5; 7 nucleotides align to TRBD1. CDR1 is GTSNPN and CDR2 is SVGIG in the germline V gene (reference sequence). J gave up 5 bases and V 5 bases, and 6 bases lay outside the gene matches. The CDR3 length is 13 residues. Here the CDR3 reads CAWATGRDQPQHF. In DNA form, the CDR3 reads TGTGCCTGGGCGACAGGGAGGGATCAGCCCCAGCATTTT.

The rearrangement joins TRBV6-1 to TRBJ2-5; no clear D gene. Looked up from germline, CDR1 is MNHNS and CDR2 is SASEGT. The CDR3 runs 14 residues. V gave up 0 bases and J gave up 0 bases, with 5 bases separating them. CDR3 coding DNA: TGTGCCAGCAGTGAAGCAGGGTACCAAGAGACCCAGTACTTC. This encodes CASSEAGYQETQYF.

This clone was picked up one time. V is TRBV30 and J is TRBJ2-7; TRBD2 is a possible D gene (5 bases). The CDR3 spans 14 residues. The germline gives CDR1 GTSNPN, CDR2 SVGIG (reference sequence). V was trimmed by 4 bases and J by 5 bases, leaving 18 bases between them. In DNA, the CDR3 is TGTGCCTGGACCCGGGGTGGGGTGAAGGACGAGCAGTACTTC. Residues: CAWTRGGVKDEQYF. The full variable domain, rest sourced from reference TRBV30 and TRBJ2-7, is SQTIHQWPATLVQPVGSPLSLECTVEGTSNPNLYWYRQAAGRGLQLLFYSVGIGQISSEVPQNLSASRPQDRQFILSSKKLLLSDSGFYLCAWTRGGVKDEQYFGPGTRLTVT.

This chain links TRBV2 with TRBJ2-7; 10 nucleotides match TRBD2. The J segment lost 6 bases and the V segment lost 2 bases, leaving 7 bases of the junction unmatched. The CDR3 is made up of 15 amino acids. Germline V gives CDR1 SNHLY, CDR2 FYNNEI. The CDR3 protein is CASSELAGVGREQYF. The CDR3 bases are TGTGCCAGCAGTGAACTAGCGGGAGTAGGGCGCGAGCAGTACTTC.

This chain joins TRBV6-1 and TRBJ2-7; 7 bases map to TRBD2. CDR3 length equals 15 residues. Germline V gene data show CDR1 as MNHNS and CDR2 as SASEGT. J lost 6 bases, V lost 2 bases, and 10 bases had no gene match. In DNA form, the CDR3 reads TGTGCCAGCAGTGAACGTGAGGGAGGGAGGAGCGAGCAGTACTTC. This translates into CASSEREGGRSEQYF.

The gene calls are TRBV19 and TRBJ2-1, with 7 bases lining up with TRBD1. In germline, CDR1 is LNHDA, CDR2 SQIVND (reference sequence). V shed 0 bases, J shed 10 bases, and the junction held 6 bases outside the gene matches. The CDR3 totals 14 residues. The chain's CDR3 is CASSIDSRQGEQFF. Written as DNA, the CDR3 is TGTGCCAGTAGTATAGATTCGAGACAGGGCGAGCAGTTCTTC.